This entry lists 5 T cell receptor beta chains sequenced from one sample in a study of blood T cell repertoires in COVID-19. Profiled with immunoSEQ multiplex PCR; TCRdb holds only in-frame clones, not every one. The sample holds approximately 190,000 clones; about 80% are singletons and the top ten take about 6.9%. The sequenced sample consisted of peripheral blood. Receptor source: a man in his fifties or sixties with acute or convalescent COVID-19.

The V and J genes are TRBV7-2 and TRBJ2-1, with D possibly being TRBD2 (6 bases). The CDR3 runs 14 residues. V dropped 1 base and J dropped 8 bases, with 12 bases sitting between them. CDR1 and CDR2 from the germline V gene are SGHTA and FQGNSA. The CDR3 DNA is TGTGCCAGCAGCTTAGGGCTAGCGACCGATGAGCAGTTCTTC. Residues: CASSLGLATDEQFF.

The rearrangement joins TRBV6-5 to TRBJ1-4; D gene uncertain. There are 13 residues in the CDR3. Germline CDR1 reads MNHEY; CDR2 reads SVGAGI. Trimming pared 0 bases from V and 7 bases from J, leaving 6 bases between. The CDR3 region has the DNA TGTGCCAGCAGTTACTCCCCGGGTGAAAAACTGTTTTTT. It yields the protein CASSYSPGEKLFF.

This clone was counted at least ten times. This chain uses TRBV5-8 with TRBJ1-5; TRBD1 might be the D (6 bases). V was pared by 2 bases and J by 4 bases, with 13 bases between. Per the germline V gene, CDR1 is SGHTS and CDR2 is YDEGEE. The CDR3 length is 15 residues. CDR3 DNA sequence: TGTGCCAGCAGCTTAGGACAGACTTTGAATCAGCCCCAGCATTTT. Translating gives CASSLGQTLNQPQHF.

The chain has TRBV27 and TRBJ2-6; 9 bases match TRBD1. V lost 0 bases to trimming and J lost 0 bases; unmatched junction nucleotides: 9. The CDR3 has 20 amino acids. Germline CDR1 MNHEY, CDR2 SMNVEV (reference sequence). CDR3 DNA sequence: TGTGCCAGCAGTTTATCGGGGACAGGGTCGTTCTCCTCTGGGGCCAACGTCCTGACTTTC. Protein sequence: CASSLSGTGSFSSGANVLTF.

This clone was observed a few times. The chain recombines TRBV6-5 with TRBJ2-3; 7 nucleotides agree with TRBD1. J gave up 0 bases and V 9 bases, and 6 bases lay outside the gene matches. Germline assignment: CDR1 MNHEY and CDR2 SVGAGI. The CDR3 loop spans 14 amino acids. Here the CDR3 reads CASRDRTSTDTQYF. The CDR3 DNA sequence: TGTGCCAGTAGGGACAGAACTAGCACAGATACGCAGTATTTT.